Listed below are T cell receptor beta chains from one sample, sequenced in a study of spatial heterogeneity in lung cancer. MiXCR was run by TCRdb on the 5' RACE reads, yielding one entry per CDR3 protein. The sample carries around 87,000 distinct CDR3 sequences, more than 10% recorded once. Here the sequenced sample was PBMCs, taken at surgery. The source is a male donor with early-stage non-small cell lung cancer. CDR3s include the opening cysteine and the closing phenylalanine or tryptophan. Each record gives: CDR3 DNA, CDR3 protein, clone size, J gene, V gene, D gene. A D gene is named only where the DNA matches it firmly. Clone size is shown for a subset of rows, as once, few, many or a class of expanded clone.

TGCGCCAGCAGCCCAAGGACTAGCGGGGGGGAAGAGACCCAGTACTTC	CASSPRTSGGEETQYF	few	TRBJ2-5	TRBV5-1	TRBD2
TGTGCCAGCAGCTTAAATGGCGGGGTCCAAGAGACCCAGTACTTC	CASSLNGGVQETQYF	.	TRBJ2-5	TRBV7-6	.
TGTGCCAGCAGTACAGACTATGGCTACACCTTC	CASSTDYGYTF	few	TRBJ1-2	TRBV6-2/TRBV6-3	.
TGTGCCAGCAGTTTCCCCTCACAGGGTAGAACCATATATTTT	CASSFPSQGRTIYF	.	TRBJ1-3	TRBV6-6	.
TGTGCCAGCAGCTTAGATCGAGGAGGGGCTCAGCAGTACTTC	CASSLDRGGAQQYF	.	TRBJ2-7	TRBV11-2	.
TGTGTCAGCAGCCAAAATGGGGGGTCTGAAGCTTTCTTT	CVSSQNGGSEAFF	.	TRBJ1-1	TRBV3-1	.
TGTGCCAGCAGCTTAGATCCGGGCAGGGCCACTGAAGCTTTCTTT	CASSLDPGRATEAFF	few	TRBJ1-1	TRBV11-2	.
TGCAGTGCTAGACCTGCCACCACTGCAACTAATGAAAAACTGTTTTTT	CSARPATTATNEKLFF	few	TRBJ1-4	TRBV20-1	.
TGTGCCAGCAGCTATAGCGGGGGTAAGGAGACCCAGTACTTC	CASSYSGGKETQYF	few	TRBJ2-5	TRBV7-2	TRBD2
TGCAGTGCCTTTCCCGGGGGAAACACTGAAGCTTTCTTT	CSAFPGGNTEAFF	few	TRBJ1-1	TRBV20-1	.
TGTGCCAGCACCATCGGTTCGGGCGGTAATGAAAAACTGTTTTTT	CASTIGSGGNEKLFF	many	TRBJ1-4	TRBV6-2/TRBV6-3	.
TGTGCCAGCTCACCTCCGAACAGGGACCGCAATCAGCCCCAGCATTTT	CASSPPNRDRNQPQHF	.	TRBJ1-5	TRBV18	.
TGTGCCAGCAGCCGGGGACTAGCGGGAGACGAGCAGTACTTC	CASSRGLAGDEQYF	few	TRBJ2-7	TRBV27	TRBD2
TGTGCCAGTAGTCCAAGGACAGGGGGTAGGCAGCCCCAGCATTTT	CASSPRTGGRQPQHF	.	TRBJ1-5	TRBV19	TRBD1
TGTGCCAGCAGCTTAGAGAGGATCCAAGAGACCCAGTACTTC	CASSLERIQETQYF	.	TRBJ2-5	TRBV7-2	.
TGTGCCAGCAAAGGGACAGGGGGCAATCAGCCCCAGCATTTT	CASKGTGGNQPQHF	.	TRBJ1-5	TRBV25-1	TRBD1
TGTGCCAGCAGAACAGGGCCTCCAGATACGCAGTATTTT	CASRTGPPDTQYF	.	TRBJ2-3	TRBV28	.
TGTGCCAGCAGCTTAGCGTTGGGACAGGGAGTCAGGAACACTGAAGCTTTCTTT	CASSLALGQGVRNTEAFF	many	TRBJ1-1	TRBV7-2	TRBD1
TGCGCCAGCAGCCAAGAGGTACAGTTGTCTCGGCCCCAGCATTTT	CASSQEVQLSRPQHF	many	TRBJ1-5	TRBV4-3	.
TGTGCCAGCACCAAGGACAGGGTCTACGAGCAGTACTTC	CASTKDRVYEQYF	few	TRBJ2-7	TRBV28	TRBD1
TGTGCCACCAGCAGAGATCCCGGAGGCAGGGGAGAGACCCAGTACTTC	CATSRDPGGRGETQYF	.	TRBJ2-5	TRBV15	.
TGTGCCATCAGTGAAGCGACTAGCGGGTCGATTAATGAGCAGTTCTTC	CAISEATSGSINEQFF	many	TRBJ2-1	TRBV10-3	TRBD2
TGTGCCAGCAGCTCGGACCTTAGCTCCTACAATGAGCAGTTCTTC	CASSSDLSSYNEQFF	.	TRBJ2-1	TRBV11-2	.
TGTGCCAGCAGCTACATAAGGGGAGGGACAGATACGCAGTATTTT	CASSYIRGGTDTQYF	few	TRBJ2-3	TRBV7-2	TRBD2
TGCAGTGCTAGAGAGACAGTCCCCAATCAGCCCCAGCATTTT	CSARETVPNQPQHF	.	TRBJ1-5	TRBV20-1	.
TGTGCCAGCAGCTTAGGGGGGGAGTGGCCCTACAATGAGCAGTTCTTC	CASSLGGEWPYNEQFF	many	TRBJ2-1	TRBV7-2	.
TGCAGCGTTGAAGGGGCAGGGAGCACAGATACGCAGTATTTT	CSVEGAGSTDTQYF	.	TRBJ2-3	TRBV29-1	.
TGCGCCAGCAGCCAAATTGGAAAGGGTAGCACAGATACGCAGTATTTT	CASSQIGKGSTDTQYF	.	TRBJ2-3	TRBV4-3	.
TGTGCCAGCAGCCAAGAGGGTAACTATGGCTACACCTTC	CASSQEGNYGYTF	few	TRBJ1-2	TRBV3-1	.
TGTGCCTGGAACCAGGGGCCGGAAGAGCAGTACTTC	CAWNQGPEEQYF	many	TRBJ2-7	TRBV30	.
TGTGCCAGCAGCGTGACCGGGAAGGAGACCCAGTACTTC	CASSVTGKETQYF	few	TRBJ2-5	TRBV7-8	.
TGTGCCAGCAGCTTGGCTAGCGGGAGTTTTGAGACCCAGTACTTC	CASSLASGSFETQYF	.	TRBJ2-5	TRBV7-9	TRBD2
TGCAGCGTAGCTATTACAGGGGGCCCTGAAGCTTTCTTT	CSVAITGGPEAFF	.	TRBJ1-1	TRBV29-1	TRBD1
TGTGCCTGGAGTTCTTCGACTAGAACGGATGAGCAGTTCTTC	CAWSSSTRTDEQFF	.	TRBJ2-1	TRBV30	.
TGTGCCAGCAGCCAGAGACAGGGGGACATCTATGGCTACACCTTC	CASSQRQGDIYGYTF	.	TRBJ1-2	TRBV3-1	TRBD1
TGCAGTGCTAGGGGTGAACTGCTACCTTACGAGCAGTACTTC	CSARGELLPYEQYF	few	TRBJ2-7	TRBV20-1	.
TGTGCCAGCAGTCGCCGGGACAGGGCCTACGAGCAGTACTTC	CASSRRDRAYEQYF	.	TRBJ2-7	TRBV6-2/TRBV6-3	TRBD1
TGTGCCAGCAGTGTAGTGTGGAACATTCAGTACTTC	CASSVVWNIQYF	many	TRBJ2-4	TRBV2	.
TGTGCCGGAGGGGCTACGTACAATGAGCAGTTCTTC	CAGGATYNEQFF	.	TRBJ2-1	TRBV5-6	.
TGTGCCAGCAGTGAAGCAGGCCCATTCTCTGGAAACACCATATATTTT	CASSEAGPFSGNTIYF	.	TRBJ1-3	TRBV2	.
TGCGCCAGCAGCCAAGATCCAACAGGGTCTTCACCCCTCCACTTT	CASSQDPTGSSPLHF	.	TRBJ1-6	TRBV4-3	.
TGTGCCAGCAGCTTAAGCAGGGCCCTAAACACCGGGGAGCTGTTTTTT	CASSLSRALNTGELFF	few	TRBJ2-2	TRBV7-2	.
TGTGCCATCAGTGCTACTAGCGGGGGGGCAGGTGAGCAGTTCTTC	CAISATSGGAGEQFF	many	TRBJ2-1	TRBV10-3	TRBD2
TGTGCCAGTAGTCAATGGGGCTTATCCTACGAGCAGTACTTC	CASSQWGLSYEQYF	.	TRBJ2-7	TRBV19	.
TGTGCCAGTGACGGCGGAATCGCCTACAATGAGCAGTTCTTC	CASDGGIAYNEQFF	.	TRBJ2-1	TRBV5-8	.
TGTGCTAGCAGCTTAGCGACCAGCAATGAGCAGTTCTTC	CASSLATSNEQFF	few	TRBJ2-1	TRBV7-7	.
TGCGCCAGCAGCCAAGAGGGGCCCCCTAGGGGAAACACCGGGGAGCTGTTTTTT	CASSQEGPPRGNTGELFF	few	TRBJ2-2	TRBV4-3	.
TGTGCCAGCAGTTTGGGACTAGCGGGGCAAGAGACCCAGTACTTC	CASSLGLAGQETQYF	many	TRBJ2-5	TRBV6-1	TRBD2
TGCGCCAGCAGCCAAGATAGAGGGAAACGGACGCAGTATTTT	CASSQDRGKRTQYF	.	TRBJ2-3	TRBV4-3	.
TGTGCCGGAGGACAGGGACTCTACAATGAGCAGTTCTTC	CAGGQGLYNEQFF	few	TRBJ2-1	TRBV2	TRBD1
TGTGCCAGCAGCGAGACAGCGCAAGGGACCCAGTACTTC	CASSETAQGTQYF	.	TRBJ2-5	TRBV7-3	.
TGTGCCAGCACGGGGACAATGAACACTGAAGCTTTCTTT	CASTGTMNTEAFF	many	TRBJ1-1	TRBV6-2/TRBV6-3	.
TGTGCCATCAGTGGTAAACTAGCGGAGGGGACAGATACGCAGTATTTT	CAISGKLAEGTDTQYF	many	TRBJ2-3	TRBV10-3	TRBD2
TGTGCCAGCAGCTTACCAACAGGTCTTGGGGCCAAAAACATTCAGTACTTC	CASSLPTGLGAKNIQYF	.	TRBJ2-4	TRBV7-9	.
TGTGCCAGCAGCTTAGTCATTCGTGGAAACACCATATATTTT	CASSLVIRGNTIYF	few	TRBJ1-3	TRBV7-2	.